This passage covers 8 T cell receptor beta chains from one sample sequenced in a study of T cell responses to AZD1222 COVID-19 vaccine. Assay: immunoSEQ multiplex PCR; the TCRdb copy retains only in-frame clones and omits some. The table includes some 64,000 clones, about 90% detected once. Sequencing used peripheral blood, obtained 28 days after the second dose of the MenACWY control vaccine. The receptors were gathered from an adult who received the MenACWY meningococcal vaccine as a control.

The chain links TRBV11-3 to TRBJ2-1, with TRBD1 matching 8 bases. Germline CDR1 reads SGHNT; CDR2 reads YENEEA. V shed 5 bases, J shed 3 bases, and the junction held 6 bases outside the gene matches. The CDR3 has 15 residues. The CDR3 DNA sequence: TGTGCCAGCAGCCCAGGACAGGGAGACTACAATGAGCAGTTCTTC. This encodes CASSPGQGDYNEQFF.

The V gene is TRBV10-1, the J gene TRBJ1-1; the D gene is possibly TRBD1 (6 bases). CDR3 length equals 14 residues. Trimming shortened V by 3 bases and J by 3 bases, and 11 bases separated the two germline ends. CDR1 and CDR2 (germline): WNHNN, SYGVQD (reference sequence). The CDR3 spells CASSDPGEDTEAFF. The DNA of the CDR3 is TGCGCCAGCAGTGATCCAGGGGAGGACACTGAAGCTTTCTTT.

The CDR3 loop reads CACSISGEGGYTF. The CDR3 bases are TGTGCCTGTTCCATTTCAGGGGAGGGTGGCTACACCTTC. The chain uses TRBV30 and TRBJ1-2, with TRBD1 as a possible D gene (6 bases). Germline CDR1 is GTSNPN and CDR2 is SVGIG (reference sequence). The CDR3 runs to 13 residues. Trimming took off 6 bases at V and 7 bases at J, with 18 bases between the two ends.

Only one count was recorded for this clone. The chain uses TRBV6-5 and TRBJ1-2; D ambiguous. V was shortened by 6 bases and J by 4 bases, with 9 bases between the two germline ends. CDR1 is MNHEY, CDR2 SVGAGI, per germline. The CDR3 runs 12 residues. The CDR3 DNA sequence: TGTGCCAGCAGCCCAGGCTCCTATGGCTACACCTTC. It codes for CASSPGSYGYTF.

CDR3 nucleotide sequence: TGTGCCAGCAGTCCGGGAGCAACTAATGAAAAACTGTTTTTT. This translates into CASSPGATNEKLFF. The chain employs TRBV6-5 and TRBJ1-4, with D unclear. The V gene's germline CDR1 is MNHEY and CDR2 SVGAGI. Trimming took off 5 bases at V and 0 bases at J, with 7 bases between the two ends. The CDR3 contains 14 residues.

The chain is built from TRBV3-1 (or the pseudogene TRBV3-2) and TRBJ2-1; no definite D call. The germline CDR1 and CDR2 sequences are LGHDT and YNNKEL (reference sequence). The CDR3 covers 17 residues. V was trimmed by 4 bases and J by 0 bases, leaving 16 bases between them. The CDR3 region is CASSRTPPLNSYNEQFF. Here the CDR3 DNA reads TGTGCCAGCAGCCGAACCCCCCCGCTTAACTCCTACAATGAGCAGTTCTTC.

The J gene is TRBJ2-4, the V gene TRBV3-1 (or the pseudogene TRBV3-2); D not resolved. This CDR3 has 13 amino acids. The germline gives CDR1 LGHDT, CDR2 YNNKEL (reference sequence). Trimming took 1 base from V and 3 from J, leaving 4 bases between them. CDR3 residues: CASSQGVKNIQYF. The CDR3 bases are TGTGCCAGCAGCCAAGGGGTCAAAAACATTCAGTACTTC.

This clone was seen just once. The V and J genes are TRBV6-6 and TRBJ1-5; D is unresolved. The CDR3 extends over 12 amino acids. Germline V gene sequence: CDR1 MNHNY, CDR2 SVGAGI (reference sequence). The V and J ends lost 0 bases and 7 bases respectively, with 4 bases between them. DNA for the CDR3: TGTGCCAGCAGTTACTCAGAACAGCCCCAGCATTTT. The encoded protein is CASSYSEQPQHF.